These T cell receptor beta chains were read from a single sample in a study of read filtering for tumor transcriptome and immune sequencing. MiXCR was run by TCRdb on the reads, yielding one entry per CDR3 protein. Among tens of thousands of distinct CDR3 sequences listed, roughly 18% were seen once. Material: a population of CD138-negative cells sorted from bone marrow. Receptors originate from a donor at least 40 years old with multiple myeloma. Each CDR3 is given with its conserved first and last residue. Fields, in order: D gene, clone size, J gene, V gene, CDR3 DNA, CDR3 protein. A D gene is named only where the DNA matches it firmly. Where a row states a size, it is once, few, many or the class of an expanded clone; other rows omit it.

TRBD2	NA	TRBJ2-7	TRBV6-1	TGTGCCAGCAGGTATACTAGCGGAACGAACTACGAGCAGTACTTC	CASRYTSGTNYEQYF
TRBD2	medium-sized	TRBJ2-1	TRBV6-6	TGTGCCAGCAGTAAACTAGCGGGAGGGCCTAATGAGCAGTTCTTC	CASSKLAGGPNEQFF
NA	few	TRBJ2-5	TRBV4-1	TGCGCCAGCAGCCAAGTTGGTCTTGGTGAGACCCAGTACTTC	CASSQVGLGETQYF
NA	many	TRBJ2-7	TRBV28	TGTGCCAGCAGTTCGCCGGGACCCACCTACGAGCAGTACTTC	CASSSPGPTYEQYF
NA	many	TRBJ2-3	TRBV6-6	TGTGCCAGCAGTTCGGGGGGCGGGGGAGATACGCAGTATTTT	CASSSGGGGDTQYF
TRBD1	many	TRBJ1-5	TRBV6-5	TGTGCCAGCAGCCAAGACAGGGGAAGTCAGCCCCAGCATTTT	CASSQDRGSQPQHF
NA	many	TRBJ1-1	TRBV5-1	TGCGCCAGCAGCTTATTTGGGGGAGGGGCGAACACTGAAGCTTTCTTT	CASSLFGGGANTEAFF
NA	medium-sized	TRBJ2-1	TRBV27	TGTGCCAGCAGTTTAAGTACGGGGGGCCACGGTGAGCAGTTCTTC	CASSLSTGGHGEQFF
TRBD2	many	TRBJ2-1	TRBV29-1	TGCAGCGTTTTCGGGACTAGCGGGAGGGTGACCTACAATGAGCAGTTCTTC	CSVFGTSGRVTYNEQFF
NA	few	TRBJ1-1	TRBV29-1	TGCAGCGTCATAGGGAAAGCCAACACTGAAGCTTTCTTT	CSVIGKANTEAFF
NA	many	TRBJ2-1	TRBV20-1	TGCAGTGCTAGAGTTTGGGGACTCCTCGAAGGCTCCAGCTCCTACAATGAGCAGTTCTTC	CSARVWGLLEGSSSYNEQFF
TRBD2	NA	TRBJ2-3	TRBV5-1	TGCGCCAGCAGCTTGGATCTAGCGGGGCCCCCCACAGATACGCAGTATTTT	CASSLDLAGPPTDTQYF
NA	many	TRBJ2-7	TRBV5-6	TGTGCCAGCAGCTTGGGTCTACGGCCCTCCTACGAGCAGTACTTC	CASSLGLRPSYEQYF
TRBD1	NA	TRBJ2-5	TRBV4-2	TGTGCCAGCAGCCAAGAGAGGACAGGTGACGGAGAGACCCAGTACTTC	CASSQERTGDGETQYF
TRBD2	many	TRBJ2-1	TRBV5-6	TGTGTCATATCAGTAGCGGGAGTGGTCAATGAGCAGTTCTTC	CVISVAGVVNEQFF
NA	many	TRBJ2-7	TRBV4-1	TGCGCCAGCAGCAATCTTATCCCGCGGTCCAGGGAACCCTACGAGCAGTACTTC	CASSNLIPRSREPYEQYF
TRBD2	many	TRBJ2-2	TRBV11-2	TGTGCCAGCAGCTTAGGGGATAGCGGGAGCTTTACCGGGGAGCTGTTTTTT	CASSLGDSGSFTGELFF
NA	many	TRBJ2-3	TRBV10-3	TGTGCCATTACGACTCCAGGAGATACGCAGTATTTT	CAITTPGDTQYF
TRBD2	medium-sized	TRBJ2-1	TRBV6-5	TGTGCCAGCAGCGGGGCTAGCGGCTACAATGAGCAGTTCTTC	CASSGASGYNEQFF
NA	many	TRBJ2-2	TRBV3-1	TGTGCCAGCAGCCAAGACGGGGGGAACACCGGGGAGCTGTTTTTT	CASSQDGGNTGELFF
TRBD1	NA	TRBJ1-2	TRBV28	TGTGCCAGCAGAGTGACAGGGGACTATGGCTACACCTTC	CASRVTGDYGYTF
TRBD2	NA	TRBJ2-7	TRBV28	TGTGCCAGCGGCTCACTAGCGGGGCCAGGCTACGAGCAGTACTTC	CASGSLAGPGYEQYF
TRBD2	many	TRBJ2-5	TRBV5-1	TGCGCCAGCAGCTTCGGCGGGAGATATCAAGAGACCCAGTACTTC	CASSFGGRYQETQYF
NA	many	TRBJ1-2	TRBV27	TGTGCCAGCAGTTTGCGGGGGGCGGACTATGGCTACACCTTC	CASSLRGADYGYTF
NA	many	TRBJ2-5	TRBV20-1	TGCAGTGCTACTGTTGGGGGGGCGAGAGAGACCCAGTACTTC	CSATVGGARETQYF
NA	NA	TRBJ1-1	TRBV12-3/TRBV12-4	TGTGCCAGCAGGGCGGGGGGTTTGATTGAAGCTTTATTT	CASRAGGLIEALF
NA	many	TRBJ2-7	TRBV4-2	TGTGCCAGCAGCCAAGGTACTAGCTCCTACGAGCAGTACTTC	CASSQGTSSYEQYF
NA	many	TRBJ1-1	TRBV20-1	TGCAGTGCCTCCCCTTGGAGGACGGCCAATGAAGCTTTCTTT	CSASPWRTANEAFF
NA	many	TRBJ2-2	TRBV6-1	TGTGCCAGCAAAACAGCGAACACCGGGGAGCTGTTTTTT	CASKTANTGELFF
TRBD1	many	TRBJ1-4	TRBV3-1	TGTGCCAGCAGCCCCCCGACCGGGACAGGCTACGATGAAAAACTGTTTTTT	CASSPPTGTGYDEKLFF
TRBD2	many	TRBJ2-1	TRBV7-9	TGTGCCGGGGGCCGAAGCGGGAGTTCTTGGAATGAGCAGTTCTTC	CAGGRSGSSWNEQFF